Detailed here is one T cell receptor beta chain. Antigen unknown. Libraries were prepared by immunoSEQ multiplex PCR; TCRdb keeps only in-frame clonotypes and omits some of them. The table has approximately 480,000 clones, around 90% seen once; the top ten hold 10% to 15%. V gave up 2 bases and J gave up 2 bases; unmatched junction bases: 5. The CDR3 spans 15 residues. Germline V CDR1 and CDR2: MNHEY, SVGAGI. Treatment in this sample: over 15 received Ad26.COV2.S at low or high dose, single or two shots; roughly five received placebo; per-sample allocation not given. Repertoires come from day 63 after the first vaccine or placebo injection. Spike of the Wuhan-strain SARS-CoV-2 was expressed by an Ad26 vector, which formed the vaccine. The data belong to a study of Ad26.COV2.S vaccination and SARS-CoV-2 variants. At the level of the study: Donor was in the COV1001 Ad26.COV2.S trial arm. The authors gave Ad26.COV2.S intramuscularly, either once or twice 56 days apart.

The study, taken as a whole, reports: Analyses that measured TCR breadth and depth may have underestimated total T cell responses.

The chain combines TRBV6-5 with TRBJ2-7; TRBD1 matches 8 bases. This receptor was identified in a person between 18 and 65 years old who received the Ad26.COV2.S COVID-19 vaccine or a placebo. Source: peripheral blood, taken in a trial of Ad26.COV2.S vaccine versus placebo. CDR3 nucleotide sequence: TGTGCCAGCAGTTACGCCACAGGGGGGCCCTACGAGCAGTACTTC. Amino acids: CASSYATGGPYEQYF.